One and the same sample provided the 14 T cell receptor beta chains below, sequenced in a study of cytomegalovirus exposure and HLA in healthy donors. It was with 60 Vbeta and 13 Jbeta primers that the PCR ran. Here immunoSEQ multiplex PCR was the method, and the copy in TCRdb shows in-frame clones only, minus some. The sample carries 120,000 or so clones, approximately 72% recorded once. The specimen sequenced was PBMCs. Receptor source: a man between 18 and 35 years old in good health and CMV-seronegative.

Worth noting for this clone: The same CDR3 arises from other DNA sequences in this sample as well. The chain employs TRBV6-6 and TRBJ1-4; no clear D gene. This CDR3 spans 12 amino acids. Germline V CDR1 and CDR2: MNHNY, SVGAGI (reference sequence). V was cut by 7 bases and J by 12 bases, with 15 bases left in between. DNA for the CDR3: TGTGCCAGCATTACACTGAAGCGGGAACTGTTTTTT. Residues: CASITLKRELFF.

The chain links TRBV5-4 to TRBJ1-1; 10 positions agree with TRBD1. There are 17 residues in the CDR3. Germline loops: CDR1 SGHNT, CDR2 YYREEE (reference sequence). V gave up 4 bases and J gave up 1 base; unmatched junction bases: 10. The CDR3 DNA is TGTGCCAGCAGCCAGTCCCGGGACAGGGGAAGGAACACTGAAGCTTTCTTT. Translating gives CASSQSRDRGRNTEAFF. The full variable domain, its missing parts supplied by reference TRBV5-4 and TRBJ1-1, is ETGVTQSPTHLIKTRGQQVTLRCSSQSGHNTVSWYQQALGQGPQFIFQYYREEENGRGNFPPRFSGLQFPNYSSELNVNALELDDSALYLCASSQSRDRGRNTEAFFGQGTRLTVV.

V usage is TRBV5-1 and J usage is TRBJ2-7, with TRBD1 matching 8 bases. Trimming took 0 bases from V and 5 from J; bases not matched to a gene: 4. The germline V gene has CDR1 SGHRS and CDR2 YFSETQ. CDR3 length equals 14 residues. This CDR3 is CASSLAGGYHEQYF. CDR3 nucleotides: TGCGCCAGCAGCTTGGCAGGGGGCTACCACGAGCAGTACTTC.

This chain uses TRBV27 with TRBJ2-5, with D perhaps matching TRBD2 (6 bases). The J call is in doubt because the DNA end fits TRBJ2-7 better. The CDR3 has 14 amino acids. Germline V gives CDR1 MNHEY, CDR2 SMNVEV (reference sequence). CDR3 coding DNA: TGTGCCAGCAGTTTGGGGGGAAGCTCCTACGAGCAGTACTTC. Its translation is CASSLGGSSYEQYF.

In regard to this clone: One end of the junction fails to match germline, which may point to a read error. The chain combines TRBV11-2 with TRBJ2-7; a weak D match, TRBD2 (5 bases). Germline CDR1 is SGHAT and CDR2 is FQNNGV. The CDR3 length is 17 residues. This chain's CDR3 is CASRLASRPAGTYEQYF. CDR3 bases: TGTGCCAGCCGCTTAGCATCCCGACCTGCGGGTACCTACGAGCAGTACTTC.

The chain carries TRBV28 and TRBJ1-1; 8 bases are shared with TRBD1. The CDR3 contains 15 residues. Trimming took 4 bases from V and 1 from J; bases not matched to a gene: 5. The germline gives CDR1 MDHEN, CDR2 SYDVKM. CDR3 loop: CASSSSGGGNTEAFF. The CDR3 bases are TGTGCCAGCAGTTCATCAGGGGGCGGGAACACTGAAGCTTTCTTT. The entire variable domain, with the rest obtained from reference TRBV28 and TRBJ1-1, is as follows: DVKVTQSSRYLVKRTGEKVFLECVQDMDHENMFWYRQDPGLGLRLIYFSYDVKMKEKGDIPEGYSVSREKKERFSLILESASTNQTSMYLCASSSSGGGNTEAFFGQGTRLTVV.

The V call is TRBV11-2, the J call TRBJ1-1; 7 nucleotides align to TRBD1. CDR1 SGHAT and CDR2 FQNNGV come from the germline V gene. This CDR3 has 13 residues. V lost 4 bases and J lost 4; bases outside the gene matches: 3. The CDR3 DNA is TGTGCCAGCAGCTCTGACAGGGTCACTGAAGCTTTCTTT. As protein: CASSSDRVTEAFF.

This clone has a handful of counts. V gene TRBV5-6 combines with J gene TRBJ2-2; 10 bases fit TRBD2. Germline V gene lookup returns CDR1 SGHDT and CDR2 YYEEEE. This CDR3 spans 16 amino acids. Germline trimming cut 4 bases from V and 5 bases from J; bases unmatched to any gene: 8. The DNA of the CDR3 is TGTGCCAGCAGCCTGGCTAGCGGGAGAAGAACCGGGGAGCTGTTTTTT. It translates to CASSLASGRRTGELFF.

The chain joins TRBV14 to TRBJ2-7; the match to TRBD1 covers 9 bases. Germline CDR1 reads SGHDN; CDR2 reads FVKESK. Germline trimming cut 9 bases from V and 3 bases from J; bases unmatched to any gene: 9. This CDR3 is 14 amino acids long. CDR3 protein: CASKGQGAFYEQYF. DNA of the CDR3: TGTGCCAGTAAGGGACAGGGAGCGTTCTACGAGCAGTACTTC.

This clone was detected a few times. V usage is TRBV6-6 and J usage is TRBJ2-1; TRBD2 aligns across 7 bases. The ends lost 4 bases at V and 8 bases at J; junction bases unmatched: 5. This CDR3 has 13 amino acids. Germline loops: CDR1 MNHNY, CDR2 SVGAGI (reference sequence). CDR3 sequence reads: CASSLNRGDEQFF. Written as DNA, the CDR3 is TGTGCCAGCAGTTTAAACCGGGGGGATGAGCAGTTCTTC.

This clone was observed a handful of times. The chain employs TRBV6-6 and TRBJ1-1, with a possible D match to TRBD1 (6 bases). Trimming removed 6 bases at V and 10 bases at J, with 21 bases between. The CDR3 extends over 14 amino acids. Germline loops: CDR1 MNHNY, CDR2 SVGAGI (reference sequence). CDR3 nucleotide sequence: TGTGCCAGCAGGCCCGGACAGCCGAACAGTCTAGCTTTCTTT. This codes for CASRPGQPNSLAFF.

The J gene is TRBJ2-1, the V gene TRBV30, with 7 bases lining up with TRBD2. The V gene's germline CDR1 is GTSNPN and CDR2 SVGIG (reference sequence). J lost 3 bases, V lost 2 bases, and 10 bases had no gene match. The CDR3 spans 16 residues. CDR3 bases: TGTGCCTGGAGTATTCTAGGGAGCGGGGACTACAATGAGCAGTTCTTC. It codes for CAWSILGSGDYNEQFF.

This chain links TRBV4-2 with TRBJ2-1; D uncertain. V lost 7 bases, J lost 2 bases, and 15 bases lay in between. Germline CDR1 is LGHNA and CDR2 is YNFKEQ. The CDR3 covers 15 residues. The CDR3 sequence is CASTLNAAPYNEQFF. The DNA for the CDR3 is TGTGCCAGCACCCTAAACGCGGCTCCCTACAATGAGCAGTTCTTC.

A word on this clone: The junction differs from germline at one of its ends, possibly a read error. The CDR3 is CSSSLSGTEAFF. The DNA for the CDR3 is TGTTCCAGCAGCTTATCGGGCACTGAAGCTTTCTTT. This rearrangement joins TRBV7-9 to TRBJ1-1, with no clear D. Germline CDR1 and CDR2: SEHNR and FQNEAQ (reference sequence). This CDR3 contains 12 residues.